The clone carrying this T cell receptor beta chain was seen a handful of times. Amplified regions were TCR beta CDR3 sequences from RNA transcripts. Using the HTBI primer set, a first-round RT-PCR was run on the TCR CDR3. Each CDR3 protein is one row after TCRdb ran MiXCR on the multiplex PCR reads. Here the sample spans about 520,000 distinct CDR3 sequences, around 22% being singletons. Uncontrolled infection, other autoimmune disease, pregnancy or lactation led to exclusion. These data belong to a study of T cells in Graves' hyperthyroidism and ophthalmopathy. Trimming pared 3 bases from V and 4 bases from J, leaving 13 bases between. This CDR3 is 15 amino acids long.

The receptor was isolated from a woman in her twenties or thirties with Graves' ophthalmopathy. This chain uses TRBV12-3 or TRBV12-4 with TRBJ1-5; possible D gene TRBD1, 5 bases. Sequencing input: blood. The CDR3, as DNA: TGTGCCAGCAGTTTTGATACAGGTCCTAATCAGCCCCAGCATTTT. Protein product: CASSFDTGPNQPQHF.